The 29 T cell receptor beta chains below were found in one sample sequenced in a study of T cell responses to AZD1222 COVID-19 vaccine. The repertoire was sequenced with immunoSEQ multiplex PCR; TCRdb's copy has only in-frame clones and lacks some. The data show some 150,000 clones, 90% to 95% seen once. The sample here was peripheral blood, taken on day 0 of AZD1222 vaccination. These receptors were taken from an adult in good health.

This chain links TRBV12-3 or TRBV12-4 with TRBJ1-3; TRBD1 aligns across 8 bases. The CDR3 length is 13 residues. The trim removed 6 bases at V and 8 bases at J, leaving 6 bases unmatched. CDR3 region: CASSPGQGHTIYF. The CDR3 DNA is TGTGCCAGCAGCCCCGGACAGGGACACACCATATATTTT.

This CDR3 reads CASSQDRGQGATQVYF. CDR3 DNA sequence: TGCGCCAGCAGCCAAGATCGGGGACAGGGGGCTACCCAGGTATATTTT. V and J are TRBV4-1 and TRBJ1-3; 12 positions match TRBD1. CDR3 length equals 16 residues. From germline, CDR1 is MGHRA and CDR2 YSYEKL. Unmatched junction bases numbered 11, after V lost 0 bases and J lost 14 bases.

The rearrangement joins TRBV5-6 to TRBJ1-3; 8 bases are a match to TRBD1. The ends lost 2 bases at V and 3 bases at J; junction bases unmatched: 7. Germline V gene data show CDR1 as SGHDT and CDR2 as YYEEEE. The CDR3 covers 16 residues. The CDR3 reads CASSFRQGLDGNTIYF. The CDR3 DNA follows: TGTGCCAGCAGCTTTCGACAGGGGTTGGATGGAAACACCATATATTTT. The variable domain in full, with the rest retrieved from reference TRBV5-6 and TRBJ1-3, is DAGVTQSPTHLIKTRGQQVTLRCSPKSGHDTVSWYQQALGQGPQFIFQYYEEEERQRGNFPDRFSGHQFPNYSSELNVNALLLGDSALYLCASSFRQGLDGNTIYFGEGSWLTVV.

The V and J genes are TRBV3-1 (or the pseudogene TRBV3-2) and TRBJ2-2, with D perhaps TRBD2 (7 bases). The CDR3 loop spans 17 amino acids. Trimming pared 4 bases from V and 5 bases from J, leaving 20 bases between. Germline assignment: CDR1 LGHDT and CDR2 YNNKEL (reference sequence). CDR3 in amino acids: CASSRRWGGPGTGELFF. The CDR3 nucleotides read TGTGCCAGCAGCCGCCGGTGGGGGGGCCCGGGGACCGGGGAGCTGTTTTTT.

This clone was recorded only once. The chain links TRBV4-2 to TRBJ1-4; tentatively, D is TRBD1 (6 bases). CDR3 length: 15 amino acids. The V end was cut by 2 bases, the J end by 6 bases, with 13 bases between. In germline, CDR1 is LGHNA, CDR2 YNFKEQ. The CDR3 protein is CASSQRGYSDEKLFF. The CDR3, as DNA: TGTGCCAGCAGCCAAAGGGGGTATTCCGATGAAAAACTGTTTTTT.

The chain employs TRBV19 and TRBJ2-5; 8 bases align to TRBD2. The CDR3 runs 15 residues. CDR1 is LNHDA and CDR2 is SQIVND in the germline V gene (reference sequence). The V and J ends lost 1 base and 5 bases, in that order; junction bases with no gene match: 6. The CDR3 DNA reads as TGTGCCAGTAGTATAGCCGCGGGGACTAGTGAGACCCAGTACTTC. Protein: CASSIAAGTSETQYF.

A single count supports this clone. The chain uses TRBV19 and TRBJ1-2, with 8 positions matching TRBD1. The V gene end was trimmed by 5 bases and the J gene end by 4 bases; junction bases not matched to a gene: 12. The CDR3 totals 16 residues. Germline-derived CDR1 and CDR2 are LNHDA and SQIVND (reference sequence). For the CDR3, the DNA is TGTGCCAGTAGTGCCCTTGGACAGGGATATGTCTATGGCTACACCTTC. Protein: CASSALGQGYVYGYTF.

This clone was recorded only once. The J gene is TRBJ2-1, the V gene TRBV27, with TRBD1 matching over 7 bases. This CDR3 is 14 amino acids long. V dropped 4 bases and J dropped 10; count of bases not matched to a gene: 10. Germline V gene lookup returns CDR1 MNHEY and CDR2 SMNVEV (reference sequence). The CDR3 DNA follows: TGTGCCAGCAGTTCCCCTGGCAGGGGGTGGGAGCAGTTCTTC. Translation: CASSSPGRGWEQFF.

The chain employs TRBV27 and TRBJ2-3; 10 bases match TRBD2. V lost 5 bases to trimming and J lost 4 bases; unmatched junction nucleotides: 6. Germline-derived CDR1 and CDR2 are MNHEY and SMNVEV (reference sequence). The CDR3 is 15 residues long. The CDR3 is CASSPGTSEADTQYF. CDR3 coding DNA: TGTGCCAGCAGTCCAGGGACTAGCGAGGCAGATACGCAGTATTTT.

The rearrangement joins TRBV6-2 or TRBV6-3 to TRBJ2-7, with no clear D. This CDR3 contains 15 residues. V shed 2 bases and J shed 0 bases, with 11 bases lying between them. Germline V CDR1 and CDR2: MNHEY, SVGEGT. CDR3 sequence reads: CASSYGPDTSYEQYF. Written as DNA, the CDR3 is TGTGCCAGCAGTTACGGTCCAGACACCTCCTACGAGCAGTACTTC.

The V and J genes are TRBV2 and TRBJ2-1; the match to TRBD2 covers 7 bases. CDR1 is SNHLY and CDR2 is FYNNEI in the germline V gene. Trimming took 6 bases from V and 5 from J; bases not matched to a gene: 7. There are 14 residues in the CDR3. DNA for the CDR3: TGTGCCAGCAGGACTAGCCGGAATAACAATGAGCAGTTCTTC. Translating gives CASRTSRNNNEQFF.

This chain uses TRBV21-1 with TRBJ1-2. TRBV21-1 is listed as a pseudogene. The CDR3 runs to 11 residues. CDR3 nucleotides: TGTGCCAGCAGCAGGGGGGGTGGCTACACCTTC. Encoded protein: CASSRGGGYTF.

The genes are TRBV19 and TRBJ1-2, with no clear D. V was shortened by 9 bases and J by 0 bases, with 11 bases between the two germline ends. Germline CDR1 and CDR2: LNHDA and SQIVND (reference sequence). The CDR3 has 13 amino acids. The CDR3 coding sequence is TGTGCCAGCACGGACCCTGCTAACTATGGCTACACCTTC. Its protein is CASTDPANYGYTF.

The genes are TRBV5-4 and TRBJ2-1; D is tentatively TRBD1 or TRBD2 (5 bases each). The germline CDR1 and CDR2 sequences are SGHNT and YYREEE (reference sequence). CDR3 length: 15 residues. Between the trimmed V and J ends, which lost 1 base and 5 bases, there was a span of 13 bases. Written as DNA, the CDR3 is TGTGCCAGCAGCTTGTCCCGGGGCCCTGACAATGAGCAGTTCTTC. Its protein is CASSLSRGPDNEQFF.

This chain connects TRBV18 to TRBJ2-1; the match to TRBD2 covers 7 bases. Per the germline V gene, CDR1 is KGHSH and CDR2 is LQKENI. The CDR3 has 12 amino acids. V shed 6 bases and J 9 bases; nucleotides not matched to a gene: 5. The CDR3: CASSSTSPEQFF. In DNA form, the CDR3 reads TGTGCCAGCTCGTCGACTAGCCCTGAGCAGTTCTTC.

V and J are TRBV5-4 and TRBJ2-1; 7 bases map to TRBD1. Germline loops: CDR1 SGHNT, CDR2 YYREEE (reference sequence). CDR3 length equals 17 residues. The V segment lost 4 bases and the J segment 3 bases; nucleotides outside the gene matches: 13. The CDR3 nucleotides are TGTGCCAGCAGCCCAACCAAGGGGGCCCCCTACTACAATGAGCAGTTCTTC. Translated, it gives CASSPTKGAPYYNEQFF.

V gene TRBV19 combines with J gene TRBJ2-3, with D perhaps matching TRBD2 (7 bases). The V and J ends lost 5 bases and 4 bases respectively, with 13 bases between them. CDR3 size: 14 residues. CDR1 LNHDA and CDR2 SQIVND come from the germline V gene (reference sequence). The CDR3 sequence is CASSGGAGSDTQYF. The CDR3 region has the DNA TGTGCCAGTAGTGGGGGGGCCGGATCAGATACGCAGTATTTT.

The chain joins TRBV19 to TRBJ2-7; 7 nucleotides line up with TRBD1. V was clipped by 4 bases and J by 2 bases; unmatched bases: 8. The germline V gene encodes CDR1 LNHDA and CDR2 SQIVND (reference sequence). The CDR3 consists of 15 residues. The CDR3 nucleotides are TGTGCCAGTAGTAAAGACAGGGAAGGAGCCTACGAGCAGTACTTC. Amino acid sequence: CASSKDREGAYEQYF. Full variable domain (remainder filled in from reference TRBV19 and TRBJ2-7): DGGITQSPKYLFRKEGQNVTLSCEQNLNHDAMYWYRQDPGQGLRLIYYSQIVNDFQKGDIAEGYSVSREKKESFPLTVTSAQKNPTAFYLCASSKDREGAYEQYFGPGTRLTVT.

The chain employs TRBV7-8 and TRBJ2-2; D perhaps matches TRBD2 (5 bases). The CDR3 covers 18 residues. Germline V gives CDR1 SGHVS, CDR2 FQNEAQ. Trimming took 4 bases from V and 0 from J, leaving 18 bases between them. CDR3 DNA: TGTGCCAGCAGCTCCAGCGGTACAGAGGCCGCGAACACCGGGGAGCTGTTTTTT. This gives the protein CASSSSGTEAANTGELFF.

The V gene is TRBV24-1, the J gene TRBJ2-3; D gene uncertain. The CDR3 runs 13 residues. Germline values: CDR1 KGHDR, CDR2 SFDVKD. Deletions cut 3 bases from V and 4 bases from J, with 7 bases between. CDR3 residues: CATSDPDADTQYF. CDR3 nucleotide sequence: TGTGCCACCAGTGATCCCGATGCAGATACGCAGTATTTT.

V is TRBV3-1 (or the pseudogene TRBV3-2) and J is TRBJ1-5, with unresolved D. The V gene lost 1 base and the J gene lost 6 bases, with 7 bases spanning the gap. The CDR3 sequence is 13 residues long. Germline CDR1 and CDR2: LGHDT and YNNKEL (reference sequence). CDR3 region: CASSQALGQPQHF. The CDR3 DNA is TGTGCCAGCAGCCAAGCTTTAGGTCAGCCCCAGCATTTT.

This sequence joins TRBV5-4 and TRBJ2-1; 15 bases align to TRBD2. Germline-derived CDR1 and CDR2 are SGHNT and YYREEE (reference sequence). V shed 4 bases, J shed 3 bases, and the junction held 5 bases outside the gene matches. This CDR3 spans 17 amino acids. This chain's CDR3 is CASSPGTSGGYYNEQFF. DNA for the CDR3: TGTGCCAGCAGCCCCGGGACTAGCGGGGGGTACTACAATGAGCAGTTCTTC.

The chain has TRBV7-2 and TRBJ1-1; possibly TRBD1 for D (6 bases). The germline V gene has CDR1 SGHTA and CDR2 FQGNSA. V gave up 4 bases and J gave up 2 bases, with 11 bases separating them. The length of the CDR3 is 14 residues. As DNA, the CDR3 is TGTGCCAGCAGCTCGAACAGGGCTAACACTGAAGCTTTCTTT. Translating it yields CASSSNRANTEAFF.

The V gene is TRBV18, the J gene TRBJ2-5; 7 bases fit TRBD1. Germline V gives CDR1 KGHSH, CDR2 LQKENI. CDR3 length: 15 amino acids. V gave up 3 bases and J gave up 4 bases; unmatched junction bases: 8. CDR3 residues: CASSPTGVGVETQYF. The CDR3 DNA is TGTGCCAGCTCACCTACAGGGGTGGGCGTAGAGACCCAGTACTTC.

CDR3 sequence (DNA): TGTGCCAGCAGCCGGCAGGGGGCCTACGAGCAGTACTTC. Amino acids: CASSRQGAYEQYF. The rearrangement links TRBV14 to TRBJ2-7, with 7 bases identical to TRBD1. V shed 4 bases and J 2 bases; nucleotides not matched to a gene: 2. This CDR3 comprises 13 residues. Germline CDR1 reads SGHDN; CDR2 reads FVKESK.

This clone was recorded only once. The chain employs TRBV5-1 and TRBJ1-3, with a weak D call TRBD1 (5 bases). Germline-derived CDR1 and CDR2 are SGHRS and YFSETQ. CDR3 length: 15 residues. V was cut by 2 bases and J by 0 bases, with 9 bases left in between. CDR3 coding DNA: TGCGCCAGCAGCTTATTAGGGGCCTCTGGAAACACCATATATTTT. It translates to CASSLLGASGNTIYF.

The rearrangement links TRBV5-1 to TRBJ1-5; a possible D gene is TRBD1 (6 bases). The germline V gene encodes CDR1 SGHRS and CDR2 YFSETQ. V lost 4 bases to trimming and J lost 0 bases, with 14 bases between them. The CDR3 is 16 amino acids. The CDR3: CASSLTGDYSNQPQHF. CDR3 in DNA: TGCGCCAGCAGCCTGACAGGTGATTATAGCAATCAGCCCCAGCATTTT. The full variable domain, completed using reference TRBV5-1 and TRBJ1-5, is KAGVTQTPRYLIKTRGQQVTLSCSPISGHRSVSWYQQTPGQGLQFLFEYFSETQRNKGNFPGRFSGRQFSNSRSEMNVSTLELGDSALYLCASSLTGDYSNQPQHFGDGTRLSIL.

This chain links TRBV6-1 with TRBJ1-2; D remains ambiguous. Germline V gene sequence: CDR1 MNHNS, CDR2 SASEGT. Between the trimmed V and J ends, which lost 1 base and 6 bases, there was a span of 18 bases. This CDR3 region has 16 residues. The CDR3 DNA follows: TGTGCCAGCAGTGAAGTCCCAACACCGATGAGCGATGGCTACACCTTC. This codes for CASSEVPTPMSDGYTF.

The chain combines TRBV19 with TRBJ1-5, with D hard to call. This CDR3 is 16 amino acids long. The V gene's germline CDR1 is LNHDA and CDR2 SQIVND (reference sequence). V lost 3 bases and J lost 2, with 14 bases in between. CDR3 loop: CASSIPRPVGNQPQHF. In nucleotides, the CDR3 is TGTGCCAGTAGTATTCCCCGGCCGGTAGGCAATCAGCCCCAGCATTTT.